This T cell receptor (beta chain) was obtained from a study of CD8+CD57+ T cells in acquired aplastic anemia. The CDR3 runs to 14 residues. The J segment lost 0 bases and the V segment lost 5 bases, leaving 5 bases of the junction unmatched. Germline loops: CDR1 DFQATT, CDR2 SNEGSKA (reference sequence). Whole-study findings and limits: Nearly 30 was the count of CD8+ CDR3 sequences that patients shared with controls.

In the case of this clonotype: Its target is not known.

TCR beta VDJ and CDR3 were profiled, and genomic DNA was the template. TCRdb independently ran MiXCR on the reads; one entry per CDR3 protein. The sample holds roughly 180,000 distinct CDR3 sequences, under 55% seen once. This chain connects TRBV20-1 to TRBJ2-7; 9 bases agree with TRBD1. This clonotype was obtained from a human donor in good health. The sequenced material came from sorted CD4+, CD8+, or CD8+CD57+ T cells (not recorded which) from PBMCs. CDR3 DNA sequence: TGCAGTGCTGTACAGGGGGCGAACTCCTACGAGCAGTACTTC. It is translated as CSAVQGANSYEQYF.